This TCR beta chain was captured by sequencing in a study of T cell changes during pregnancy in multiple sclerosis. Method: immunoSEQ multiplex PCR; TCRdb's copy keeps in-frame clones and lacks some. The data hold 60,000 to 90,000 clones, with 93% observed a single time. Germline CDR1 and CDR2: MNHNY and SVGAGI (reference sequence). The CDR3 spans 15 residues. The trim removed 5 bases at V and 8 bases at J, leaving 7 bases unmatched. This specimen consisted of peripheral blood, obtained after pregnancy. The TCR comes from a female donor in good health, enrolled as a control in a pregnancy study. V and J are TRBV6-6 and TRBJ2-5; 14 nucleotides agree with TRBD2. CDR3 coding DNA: TGTGCCAGCAGTCGGGGACTAGCGGGAGTTGAAACCCAGTACTTC. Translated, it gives CASSRGLAGVETQYF.